Below, one TCR beta chain is given with its context. This entry is derived from a study of Ad26.COV2.S vaccination and SARS-CoV-2 variants. V dropped 1 base and J dropped 6 bases, with 13 bases sitting between them. This CDR3 spans 15 amino acids. Germline CDR1 SGHVS, CDR2 FQNEAQ. Treatment specified: over 15 received Ad26.COV2.S at low or high dose, single or two shots; 5 received placebo; per-sample allocation not given. Day 63 after the first injection of vaccine or placebo was the sampling time. Clones were read by immunoSEQ multiplex PCR, and TCRdb kept only the in-frame ones, dropping some. The sample holds some 390,000 clones, 80% to 90% seen once.

The sequence came from a person between 18 and 65 years old who received the Ad26.COV2.S COVID-19 vaccine or a placebo. The J gene is TRBJ2-1, the V gene TRBV7-8; tentatively, D is TRBD2 (6 bases). The material sequenced was peripheral blood, taken in a trial of Ad26.COV2.S vaccine versus placebo. Here the CDR3 DNA reads TGTGCCAGCAGCTTAGGGCAGGGACTTACCAATGAGCAGTTCTTC. This encodes CASSLGQGLTNEQFF.